This TCR beta chain was sequenced in a study of CD8 T cells in Susac syndrome. Sequencing of TCR beta drew on CD8+ and CD4+ T cells from blood. TEMRA cells were FACS-enriched, and CD8+ and CD4+ T cells were isolated negatively. Random hexamers primed reverse transcription of about 0.5 to 1 ug RNA. One entry per CDR3 protein results from TCRdb running MiXCR on the immunoSEQ multiplex PCR reads. In the table there are 150,000 to 200,000 distinct CDR3 sequences, approximately 94% of which are singletons. Germline CDR1 LNHNV, CDR2 YYDKDF (reference sequence). V was pared by 3 bases and J by 7 bases, with 3 bases of the junction left unmatched. This CDR3 contains 15 residues.

This clonotype was obtained from a human donor with Susac syndrome. This sequence joins TRBV15 and TRBJ1-6; 10 bases map to TRBD1. Sequencing was performed on CD4+ T cells from PBMCs. CDR3 nucleotide sequence: TGTGCCACCAGCAGGGACAGGGGGTTAAATTCACCCCTCCACTTT. Its protein product is CATSRDRGLNSPLHF.